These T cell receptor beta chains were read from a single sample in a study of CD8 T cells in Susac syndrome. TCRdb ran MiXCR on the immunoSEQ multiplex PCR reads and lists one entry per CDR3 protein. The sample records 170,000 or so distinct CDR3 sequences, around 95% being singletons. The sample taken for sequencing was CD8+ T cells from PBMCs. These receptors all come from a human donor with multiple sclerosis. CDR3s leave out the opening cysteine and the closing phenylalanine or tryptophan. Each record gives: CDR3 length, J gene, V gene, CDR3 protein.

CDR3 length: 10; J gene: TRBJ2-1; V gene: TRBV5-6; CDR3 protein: ASSLGQVGQF
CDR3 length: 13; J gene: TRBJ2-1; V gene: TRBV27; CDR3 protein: ASSRGGPSYNEQF
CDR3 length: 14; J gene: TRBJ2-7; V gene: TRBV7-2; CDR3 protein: ASSSLLAGESYEQY
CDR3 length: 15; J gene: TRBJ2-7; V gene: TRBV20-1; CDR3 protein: SANHPPLAGASYEQY
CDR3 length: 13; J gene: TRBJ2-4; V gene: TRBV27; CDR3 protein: ASSDGRQGLNIQY
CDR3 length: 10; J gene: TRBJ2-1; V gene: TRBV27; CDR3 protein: ASSGGFNEQF
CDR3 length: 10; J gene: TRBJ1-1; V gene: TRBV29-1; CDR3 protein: SVLLDNTEAF
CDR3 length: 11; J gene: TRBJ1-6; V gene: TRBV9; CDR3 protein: ASSVVGNSPLH
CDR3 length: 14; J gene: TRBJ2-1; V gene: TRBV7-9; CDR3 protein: ASSPPPPASSHEQF
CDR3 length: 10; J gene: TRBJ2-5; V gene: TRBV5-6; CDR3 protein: ATGTSQETQY
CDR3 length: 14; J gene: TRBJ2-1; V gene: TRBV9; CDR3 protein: ASSAQTGLSYNEQF
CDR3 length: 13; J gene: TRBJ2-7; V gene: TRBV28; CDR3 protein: ASSPWGGSSYEQY
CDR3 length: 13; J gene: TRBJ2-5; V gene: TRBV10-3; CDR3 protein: AISAGTGAQETQY
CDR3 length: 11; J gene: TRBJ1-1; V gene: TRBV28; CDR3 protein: ASSLGGPAEAF
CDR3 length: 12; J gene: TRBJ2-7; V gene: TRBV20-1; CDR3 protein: SARDPARSYEQY
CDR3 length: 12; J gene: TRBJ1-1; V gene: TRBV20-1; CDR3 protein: SASWTGGYAEAF
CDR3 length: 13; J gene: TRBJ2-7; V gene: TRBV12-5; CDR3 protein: ASGLWAGGGYEQY
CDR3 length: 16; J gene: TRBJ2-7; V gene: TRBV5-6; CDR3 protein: ASSRIGLGARSSYEQY
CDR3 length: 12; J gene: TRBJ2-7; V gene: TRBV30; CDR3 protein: AWSAGQNLYEQY
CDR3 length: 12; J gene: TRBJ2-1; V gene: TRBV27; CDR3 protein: ASSLASGSNEQF
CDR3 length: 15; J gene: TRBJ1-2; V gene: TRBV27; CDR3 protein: ASSLSWYERISHGYT
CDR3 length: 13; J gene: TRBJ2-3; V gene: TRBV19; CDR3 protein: ASSIETPSTDTQY
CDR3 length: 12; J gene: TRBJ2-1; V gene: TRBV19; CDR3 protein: ASSIRGAYNEQF
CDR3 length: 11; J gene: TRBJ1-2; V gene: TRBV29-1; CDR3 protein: SVDRGVGYGYT
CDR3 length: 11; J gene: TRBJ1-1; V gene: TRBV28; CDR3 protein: ASRAGLNTEAF
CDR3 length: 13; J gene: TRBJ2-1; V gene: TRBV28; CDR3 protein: ASSFRGLATDEQF
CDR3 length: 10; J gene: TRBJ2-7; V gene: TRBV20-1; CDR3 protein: SARPQGHEQY
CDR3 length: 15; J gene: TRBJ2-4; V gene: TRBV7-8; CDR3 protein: ASSFRTTGPKRDIQY
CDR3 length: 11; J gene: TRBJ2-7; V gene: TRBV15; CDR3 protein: ATSRDKRDEQY
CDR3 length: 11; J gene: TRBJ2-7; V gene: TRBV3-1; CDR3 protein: ASSQERDYEQY
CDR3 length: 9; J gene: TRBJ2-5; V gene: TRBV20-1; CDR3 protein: SARTIETQY
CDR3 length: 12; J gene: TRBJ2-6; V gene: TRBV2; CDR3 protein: ARRGDSGANVLT
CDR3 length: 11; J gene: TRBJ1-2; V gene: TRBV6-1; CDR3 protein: ASSEGASYGYT
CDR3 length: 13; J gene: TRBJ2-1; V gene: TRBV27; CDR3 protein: ASSPSLPGYNEQF
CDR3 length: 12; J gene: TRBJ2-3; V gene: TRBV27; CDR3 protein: ASSLFEGVDTQY
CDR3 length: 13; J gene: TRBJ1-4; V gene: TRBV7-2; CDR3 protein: ASSFVKSTNEKLF
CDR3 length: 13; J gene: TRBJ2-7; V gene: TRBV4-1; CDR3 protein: ASSQGPSGGFEQY
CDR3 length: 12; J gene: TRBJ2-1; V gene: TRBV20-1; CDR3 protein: SARGISGENEQF
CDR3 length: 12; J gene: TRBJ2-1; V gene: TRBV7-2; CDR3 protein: ASLIMQGYNEQF
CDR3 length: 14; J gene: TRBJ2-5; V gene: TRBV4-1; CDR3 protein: ASSQDRARGQETQY
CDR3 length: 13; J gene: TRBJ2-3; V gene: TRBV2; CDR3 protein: ASPLRGGSTDTQY
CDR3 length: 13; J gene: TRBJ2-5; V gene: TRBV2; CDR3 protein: ASSGLAGRGETQY
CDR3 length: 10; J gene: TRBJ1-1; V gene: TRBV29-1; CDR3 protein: SVGGSYTEAF
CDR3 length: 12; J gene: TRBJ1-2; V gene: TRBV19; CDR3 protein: ASSTPGGIYGYT
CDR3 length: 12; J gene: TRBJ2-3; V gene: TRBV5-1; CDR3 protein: ASSLVSSTDTQY
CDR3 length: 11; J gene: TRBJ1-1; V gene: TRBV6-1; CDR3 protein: ASSTTAATEAF
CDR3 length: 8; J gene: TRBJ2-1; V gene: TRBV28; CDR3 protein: ATRYNEQF
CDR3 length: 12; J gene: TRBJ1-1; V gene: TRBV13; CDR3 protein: ASSFGTENTEAF
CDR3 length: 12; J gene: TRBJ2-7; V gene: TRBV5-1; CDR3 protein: ASAELAGTYEQY